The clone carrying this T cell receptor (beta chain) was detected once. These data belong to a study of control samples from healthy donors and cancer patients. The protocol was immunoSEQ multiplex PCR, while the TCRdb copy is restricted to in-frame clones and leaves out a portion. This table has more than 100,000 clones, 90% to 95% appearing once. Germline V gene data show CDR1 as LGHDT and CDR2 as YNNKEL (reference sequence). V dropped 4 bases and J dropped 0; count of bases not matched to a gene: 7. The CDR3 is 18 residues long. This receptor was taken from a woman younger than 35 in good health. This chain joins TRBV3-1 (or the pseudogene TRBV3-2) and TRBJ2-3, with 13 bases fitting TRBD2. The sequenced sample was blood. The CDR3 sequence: CASSRGTSGASSTDTQYF. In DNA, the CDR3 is TGTGCCAGCAGCCGGGGGACTAGCGGGGCCTCTAGCACAGATACGCAGTATTTT.